This T cell receptor beta chain was retrieved from a study of T cells in tumors after PD-1 blockade. For the study at large: No patient had prior checkpoint blockade, systemic immunosuppression, or radiotherapy within 4 weeks. A subset received ongoing vismodegib 150 mg daily alongside anti-PD-1 therapy. General study results and limits: Some novel exhausted tumor clones appeared in pre-treatment blood, suggesting peripheral recruitment.

CDR1 is MNHEY and CDR2 is SMNVEV in the germline V gene (reference sequence). Deletions cut 2 bases from V and 1 base from J, with 20 bases between. The CDR3 contains 19 residues. Regarding this clone: Antigen unknown.

Libraries were prepared by immunoSEQ multiplex PCR; TCRdb keeps only in-frame clonotypes and omits some of them. This table holds tens of thousands of clones, around 80% found once. The sequences come from PBMCs, collected before anti-PD-1 treatment. The TCR was taken from a human donor with basal cell carcinoma. The chain combines TRBV27 with TRBJ2-2; possibly TRBD1 or TRBD2 for D (6 bases each). The DNA for the CDR3 is TGTGCCAGCAGTTTAAGGGGGGCCACACAAACTTTGAACACCGGGGAGCTGTTTTTT. Translated, it gives CASSLRGATQTLNTGELFF.